Each of the 22 T cell receptor beta chains below was sequenced from the same sample in a study of Tregs in tolerant kidney transplant recipients. This table comes from immunoSEQ multiplex PCR, and its TCRdb copy is limited to in-frame clones, with some not included. Of about 64,000 clones in the sample, 98% are singletons; the top ten hold 0.34%. Material: Tregs from blood, obtained before the transplant. The receptors here all came from a human donor who received a combined kidney and bone marrow transplant.

The chain joins TRBV28 to TRBJ1-5, with unresolved D. Deletions cut 3 bases from V and 5 bases from J, with 20 bases between. Germline CDR1 and CDR2: MDHEN and SYDVKM. The CDR3 contains 17 residues. In nucleotides, the CDR3 is TGTGCCAGCAGTTTTTTTTCTTTGGAGGCATCCCATCAGCCCCAGCATTTT. This codes for CASSFFSLEASHQPQHF.

The chain has TRBV11-2 and TRBJ2-5, with 8 bases aligning to TRBD1. The V gene's germline CDR1 is SGHAT and CDR2 FQNNGV. The CDR3 has 13 amino acids. V lost 3 bases, J lost 8 bases, and 5 bases stayed unmatched. The CDR3 protein is CASSFGQGTTQYF. Written as DNA, the CDR3 is TGTGCCAGCAGCTTTGGACAGGGCACTACCCAGTACTTC.

This chain connects TRBV6-1 to TRBJ1-5; a weak D match, TRBD1 (6 bases). The CDR3 is made up of 17 amino acids. Germline CDR1 is MNHNS and CDR2 is SASEGT. Trimming shortened V by 0 bases and J by 4 bases, and 16 bases separated the two germline ends. This CDR3 is CASSEARSAGVNQPQHF. The DNA for the CDR3 is TGTGCCAGCAGTGAAGCCAGGTCAGCAGGGGTAAATCAGCCCCAGCATTTT.

In this sample, this clone turned up once. The chain uses TRBV19 and TRBJ2-2; TRBD2 agrees at 12 bases. The V gene end was trimmed by 5 bases and the J gene end by 4 bases; junction bases not matched to a gene: 8. The CDR3 consists of 17 residues. The germline V gene encodes CDR1 LNHDA and CDR2 SQIVND (reference sequence). Written as DNA, the CDR3 is TGTGCCAGTAGTTTCTCGACTAGCGGGGGAACCACCGGGGAGCTGTTTTTT. Translating gives CASSFSTSGGTTGELFF.

The rearrangement joins TRBV30 to TRBJ1-2; 10 bases are a match to TRBD1. CDR1 and CDR2 (germline): GTSNPN, SVGIG (reference sequence). The CDR3 contains 14 residues. With 4 bases clipped from V and 4 bases from J, the junction kept 6 bases outside the gene matches. In nucleotides, the CDR3 is TGTGCCTGGAACCGCGGACAGGGGGTCTATGGCTACACCTTC. Translating gives CAWNRGQGVYGYTF.

This rearrangement joins TRBV23-1 to TRBJ2-3; 9 bases line up with TRBD2. TRBV23-1 is filed as an ORF, its function uncertain. The CDR3 spans 15 residues. J gave up 6 bases and V 8 bases, and 12 bases lay outside the gene matches. The CDR3 bases are TGCGCCAGCGGAGAAACCAGACTAGCGGTGGATACGCAGTATTTT. The encoded protein is CASGETRLAVDTQYF.

V and J are TRBV11-3 and TRBJ2-7; a possible D gene is TRBD2 (6 bases). The germline gives CDR1 SGHNT, CDR2 YENEEA. The germline V and J ends were trimmed by 5 bases and 7 bases, with 18 bases remaining between them. CDR3 length: 14 amino acids. The CDR3 nucleotides are TGTGCCAGCAGCCTTGACCTAATCCGGGGGGAGCAGTACTTC. Amino acid sequence: CASSLDLIRGEQYF.

The J gene is TRBJ2-7, the V gene TRBV28, with TRBD1 matching 10 bases. Germline values: CDR1 MDHEN, CDR2 SYDVKM. The CDR3 loop spans 15 amino acids. The J segment lost 3 bases and the V segment lost 6 bases, leaving 8 bases of the junction unmatched. CDR3 region: CASSLAGQGNYEQYF. CDR3 nucleotides: TGTGCCAGCAGCCTGGCGGGACAGGGGAACTACGAGCAGTACTTC.

This chain links TRBV18 with TRBJ2-1; TRBD1 might be the D (5 bases). The CDR3 runs 16 residues. With 3 bases removed from V and 8 bases from J, the gap between germline ends came to 20 bases. Germline values: CDR1 KGHSH, CDR2 LQKENI. The chain's CDR3 is CASSPRTLLGAYEQFF. CDR3 bases: TGTGCCAGCTCACCGAGGACACTACTTGGGGCCTATGAGCAGTTCTTC.

The chain links TRBV5-4 to TRBJ2-3, with 13 bases matching TRBD2. The CDR3 has 16 residues. The trim removed 4 bases at V and 1 base at J, leaving 3 bases unmatched. In germline, CDR1 is SGHNT, CDR2 YYREEE (reference sequence). The CDR3 spells CASSRGTSGGTDTQYF. CDR3 sequence (DNA): TGTGCCAGCAGCCGAGGGACTAGCGGGGGCACAGATACGCAGTATTTT.

The genes are TRBV4-2 and TRBJ1-2, with D possibly TRBD1 on 5 matching bases. Germline V gene lookup returns CDR1 LGHNA and CDR2 YNFKEQ. Trimming took 0 bases from V and 1 from J, leaving 15 bases between them. CDR3 length equals 17 residues. CDR3 protein: CASSQDLTQAFNYGYTF. DNA of the CDR3: TGTGCCAGCAGCCAAGATCTTACACAGGCGTTTAACTATGGCTACACCTTC.

The V call is TRBV6-5, the J call TRBJ2-7, with D possibly being TRBD1 (5 bases). With 4 bases removed from V and 5 bases from J, the gap between germline ends came to 18 bases. The V gene's germline CDR1 is MNHEY and CDR2 SVGAGI. The CDR3 runs 15 residues. CDR3 loop: CASSSPPQGIHEQYF. CDR3 bases: TGTGCCAGCAGTTCCCCTCCTCAGGGTATCCACGAGCAGTACTTC.

This clone was counted once. The V call is TRBV28, the J call TRBJ1-1; 9 bases match TRBD1. This CDR3 is 11 amino acids long. The V segment lost 5 bases and the J segment 11 bases; nucleotides outside the gene matches: 3. Germline CDR1 MDHEN, CDR2 SYDVKM. The CDR3 DNA reads as TGTGCCAGCAGTAACGACAGGGGGGCTTTCTTT. It is translated as CASSNDRGAFF. The entire variable domain, with the rest obtained from reference TRBV28 and TRBJ1-1, is as follows: DVKVTQSSRYLVKRTGEKVFLECVQDMDHENMFWYRQDPGLGLRLIYFSYDVKMKEKGDIPEGYSVSREKKERFSLILESASTNQTSMYLCASSNDRGAFFGQGTRLTVV.

The V and J genes are TRBV28 and TRBJ1-2, with D perhaps matching TRBD1 (5 bases). The CDR3 consists of 11 residues. Germline loops: CDR1 MDHEN, CDR2 SYDVKM. V lost 8 bases, J lost 4 bases, and 8 bases lay in between. In DNA form, the CDR3 reads TGTGCCAGCCGGGACTTCTATGGCTACACCTTC. Encoded protein: CASRDFYGYTF.

V and J are TRBV19 and TRBJ1-2, with unresolved D. This CDR3 is 13 amino acids long. The germline V gene has CDR1 LNHDA and CDR2 SQIVND (reference sequence). With 5 bases removed from V and 4 bases from J, the gap between germline ends came to 11 bases. CDR3 nucleotide sequence: TGTGCCAGTAGTTGGTCCTTCGGCTATGGCTACACCTTC. It translates to CASSWSFGYGYTF.

The chain recombines TRBV15 with TRBJ2-1; 12 bases align to TRBD2. From germline, CDR1 is LNHNV and CDR2 YYDKDF (reference sequence). Unmatched junction bases numbered 12, after V lost 2 bases and J lost 7 bases. The CDR3 covers 18 residues. CDR3 in amino acids: CATSRTPLTSGSMNEQFF. CDR3 DNA: TGTGCCACCAGCAGAACACCATTGACTAGCGGGAGCATGAATGAGCAGTTCTTC.

The genes are TRBV5-4 and TRBJ1-2; TRBD1 aligns across 8 bases. The CDR3 totals 14 residues. V was pared by 4 bases and J by 3 bases, with 5 bases of the junction left unmatched. The germline gives CDR1 SGHNT, CDR2 YYREEE (reference sequence). The CDR3 DNA sequence: TGTGCCAGCAGCACGGACAGGGAGGACTATGGCTACACCTTC. Protein sequence: CASSTDREDYGYTF.

The V gene is TRBV5-1, the J gene TRBJ2-3; 10 bases agree with TRBD2. Trimming removed 4 bases from V and 0 bases from J; junction bases left unmatched: 17. CDR1 and CDR2 (germline): SGHRS, YFSETQ. The CDR3 totals 20 residues. For the CDR3, the DNA is TGCGCCAGCAGCCGCACACTCCGACTAGCGGGCCACTCTAGCACAGATACGCAGTATTTT. Translating gives CASSRTLRLAGHSSTDTQYF.

The chain has TRBV28 and TRBJ2-5; TRBD1 might be the D (6 bases). Germline CDR1 reads MDHEN; CDR2 reads SYDVKM. The CDR3 runs 15 residues. V lost 4 bases and J 1 base, leaving 13 bases between the germline ends. The CDR3 spells CASSSGQTPQETQYF. CDR3 bases: TGTGCCAGCAGTTCCGGACAGACGCCCCAAGAGACCCAGTACTTC.

CDR3 DNA sequence: TGTGCCAGCAGCCTAGGGGCGAACACTGAAGCTTTCTTT. Translating it yields CASSLGANTEAFF. The V and J genes are TRBV5-4 and TRBJ1-1; D may be TRBD1 (5 bases). The germline CDR1 and CDR2 sequences are SGHNT and YYREEE (reference sequence). Trimming took off 4 bases at V and 1 base at J, with 8 bases between the two ends. This CDR3 has 13 amino acids.

Only one count was recorded for this clone. The chain recombines TRBV5-1 with TRBJ2-3, with 11 bases lining up with TRBD2. The germline CDR1 and CDR2 sequences are SGHRS and YFSETQ. The V and J ends lost 4 bases and 1 base, in that order; junction bases with no gene match: 5. The CDR3 extends over 16 amino acids. This CDR3 reads CASSHTSGGGTDTQYF. CDR3 in DNA: TGCGCCAGCAGCCATACTAGCGGGGGCGGCACAGATACGCAGTATTTT. Looking up the rest from reference TRBV5-1 and TRBJ2-3 gives the full variable domain: KAGVTQTPRYLIKTRGQQVTLSCSPISGHRSVSWYQQTPGQGLQFLFEYFSETQRNKGNFPGRFSGRQFSNSRSEMNVSTLELGDSALYLCASSHTSGGGTDTQYFGPGTRLTVL.

The rearrangement uses TRBV5-5 and TRBJ2-7, with D perhaps matching TRBD1 (6 bases). There are 13 residues in the CDR3. V was shortened by 4 bases and J by 2 bases, with 10 bases between the two germline ends. Per germline, CDR1 SGHKS and CDR2 YYEKEE (reference sequence). The CDR3 region has the DNA TGTGCCAGCAGCAACAGGGAGACCTACGAGCAGTACTTC. Its protein product is CASSNRETYEQYF. Based on the CDR3 plus reference TRBV5-5 and TRBJ2-7, the full variable domain is DAGVTQSPTHLIKTRGQQVTLRCSPISGHKSVSWYQQVLGQGPQFIFQYYEKEERGRGNFPDRFSARQFPNYSSELNVNALLLGDSALYLCASSNRETYEQYFGPGTRLTVT.